This section outlines one T cell receptor beta chain sequence together with its context. The CDR3 has 15 amino acids. Losses at the gene ends were 7 bases for V and 7 bases for J; bases not matched to a gene: 10. Looked up from germline, CDR1 is LNHNV and CDR2 is YYDKDF (reference sequence). Sequenced by immunoSEQ multiplex PCR; TCRdb stores in-frame clones only, minus some. The repertoire consists of 300,000 to 350,000 clones, with roughly nine tenths occurring once and the leading ten covering approximately 4.1%. This sample was included in a study of blood T cell repertoires in COVID-19. The specimen was PBMCs or T cells enriched from blood (not recorded which). The sequence derives from a woman aged 25 to 39 who had been exposed to COVID-19. This rearrangement joins TRBV15 to TRBJ1-6; 7 bases fit TRBD1. CDR3 bases: TGTGCCACCAAGGGGCGACAGGGAACAAATTCACCCCTCCACTTT. It specifies CATKGRQGTNSPLHF.